This TCR beta chain is drawn from a study of OX40 agonist ivuxolimab in advanced cancers. Describing the broader study: Ivuxolimab was a fully human IgG2 agonistic monoclonal antibody targeting the costimulatory receptor OX40 (CD134). Intravenous ivuxolimab was administered to patients every 2 weeks at six dose levels: 0.01, 0.1, 0.3, 1.5, 3 and 10 mg/kg. Among the roughly 52 dose-escalation patients, around 19 had hepatocellular carcinoma, around 15 melanoma, 9 renal cell carcinoma and 9 head and neck cancer. The dose-escalation cohort was about 86% male with a mean age of approximately 60 years, ranging from roughly 23 to 90. Patients were allowed to have had prior anti-PD-1, anti-PD-L1 or anti-CTLA-4 therapy, and around 40% of the dose-escalation patients had previously received checkpoint inhibitors. Partial responses occurred in three dose-escalation patients: two with cutaneous melanoma and one with hepatocellular carcinoma. Peripheral TCRbeta sequencing was intended to test whether TCR sequence diversity was altered and clonal T-cell expansion was caused by ivuxolimab. The monotherapy dose-escalation portion (N = 52 patients) of the phase I ivuxolimab trial is reported in the paper. Here is what the overall study found, with its caveats: On average, CD8+ T cells showed more expanded clones than CD4+ T cells after ivuxolimab. Low levels of normalized T-cell clonal expansion were also seen in some nonresponding patients. In the 0.1-3.0 mg/kg groups, partial responders were among the patients with the lowest normalized peripheral clonal expansion, particularly in CD8+ T cells. The antigen specificity of the peripheral T cells that underwent clonal expansion was not determined. At doses of 0.1 to 3.0 mg/kg, clonal expansion of both CD4+ and CD8+ T cells in blood was seen between baseline and week 6.

Genomic DNA was isolated from the sorted cells so that the TCRbeta CDR3 region could be sequenced. The immunoSEQ Assay was used to sequence the TCRbeta CDR3 regions. TCRdb mirrors the immuneACCESS table, restricted to in-frame sequences. Some clones are absent from its copies; in checked studies, under half trace to an unresolved V gene, and the reason for the others is unknown. This sample comprises approximately 50,000 clones, roughly 84% of them detected only once. Of the sample, approximately 0.61% is held by the ten largest clones. Regarding this clone: Its antigen remains undetermined. Nothing much larger sits one base from this clone, and base qualities are not available.

The trial excluded patients who had a history of autoimmune disease or were on systemic immunosuppression. Peripheral blood for TCR sequencing was collected from all dose cohorts at baseline, on cycle 4 day 1, and on cycle 7 day 1. The samples were taken from a phase I, first-in-human, multicenter, open-label dose-escalation trial of ivuxolimab. Adults with locally advanced or metastatic head and neck squamous cell, hepatocellular, melanoma or renal cell carcinoma were enrolled in the trial. Before TCR sequencing, CD4+ T cells and CD8+ T cells from peripheral blood were sorted into separate populations. This receptor was obtained from an adult with an advanced solid tumor such as melanoma, head and neck, liver or kidney cancer. The material sequenced was CD4+ or CD8+ T cells sorted from blood, taken in a trial of the OX40 agonist ivuxolimab.

The sequenced DNA is TGTGCCAGCAGTGATTGGGATTCACCCCTCCACTTT. It encodes CASSDWDSPLHF. The sequence is built from TRBV6-1 and TRBJ1-6, with no confident D gene call. V loses 3 bases of germline sequence and J loses 8 bases, and the interval between the two ends is 5 bases. The CDR3, cysteine through phenylalanine, is 12 amino acids long. Only CDR3 DNA remains: 36 bases, in frame from the first base. CDR1 and CDR2 (MNHNS, SASEGT) derive from the germline V gene.